Listed below are T cell receptor beta chains from one sample, sequenced in a study of T cell changes during pregnancy in multiple sclerosis. The repertoire was sequenced with immunoSEQ multiplex PCR; TCRdb's copy has only in-frame clones and lacks some. This sample has tens of thousands of clones, with approximately 90% found just once. This sample comprised CD4+ T cells from peripheral blood mononuclear cells, obtained after pregnancy. Source of these receptors: a female donor in good health, enrolled as a control in a pregnancy study. The CDR3 runs from the conserved cysteine through the conserved F or W. D genes are given only for firm matches. Clone size is not always given. Where it is, it says once, few, many or a class for expanded clones.

J | D | V | size | DNA | CDR3
TRBJ2-4 | NA | TRBV7-6 | NA | TGTGCCAGCAGCTTACAGGCCCCCCGGACAGTTCTAGCCAAAAACATTCAGTACTTC | CASSLQAPRTVLAKNIQYF
TRBJ2-3 | TRBD2 | TRBV4-3 | NA | TGCGCCAGCAGCAACAGAGTTCCGGGGGGGCGTGGAGATACGCAGTATTTT | CASSNRVPGGRGDTQYF
TRBJ2-3 | TRBD2 | TRBV7-2 | NA | TGTGCCAGCAGCTTACAGGGACTAGGTTCCGGCACAGATACGCAGTATTTT | CASSLQGLGSGTDTQYF
TRBJ2-7 | NA | TRBV19 | NA | TGTGCCAGTAGTCGCCAACAGTCCTACGAGCAGTACTTC | CASSRQQSYEQYF
TRBJ1-5 | NA | TRBV7-2 | NA | TGTGCCAGCAGCTTAAGTTCAGGGTTGACCTATAGCAATCAGCCCCAGCATTTT | CASSLSSGLTYSNQPQHF
TRBJ1-1 | NA | TRBV7-9 | NA | TGTGCCAGCAGCCCCGGACATGGCGCTTTCTTT | CASSPGHGAFF
TRBJ1-5 | TRBD1 | TRBV7-9 | few | TGTGCCAGCAGCCGGGACAGTGGTAGCAATCAGCCCCAGCATTTT | CASSRDSGSNQPQHF
TRBJ1-3 | NA | TRBV19 | once | TGTGCCAGTAGTACCTCTATTGGTCGGGGAACTGGAAACACCATATATTTT | CASSTSIGRGTGNTIYF
TRBJ1-1 | NA | TRBV7-2 | NA | TGTGCCAGCAGCTTAACTTACGGGAACACTGAAGCTTTCTTT | CASSLTYGNTEAFF
TRBJ1-4 | NA | TRBV7-9 | NA | TGTGCCAGCAGCTTAGGTCAGGGAGGAATAGGAGAAAAACTGTTTTTT | CASSLGQGGIGEKLFF
TRBJ2-7 | NA | TRBV4-1 | once | TGCGCCAGCAGCCACCGGGTCGGGGGCGAGCAGTACTTC | CASSHRVGGEQYF
TRBJ2-2 | NA | TRBV7-2 | NA | TGTGCCAGCAGCTTAGCCCCAACCGGGGAGCTGTTTTTT | CASSLAPTGELFF
TRBJ1-5 | TRBD1 | TRBV23-1 | once | TGCGCCAGCAGTCAATCGGAGGACAGGACCAATCAGCCCCAGCATTTT | CASSQSEDRTNQPQHF
TRBJ1-2 | NA | TRBV5-6 | once | TGTGCCAGCAGCCCGACCCCCTCAGGGATCTATGGCTACACCTTC | CASSPTPSGIYGYTF
TRBJ1-6 | NA | TRBV18 | NA | TGTGCCAGCTCACCCGACAGTTTACCTTCACCCCTCCACTTT | CASSPDSLPSPLHF
TRBJ2-1 | NA | TRBV7-2 | NA | TGTGCCAGCAGCTCCCACAAAGGAGTCCAGCAGTTCTTC | CASSSHKGVQQFF
TRBJ1-2 | TRBD1 | TRBV10-3 | NA | TGTGCCATCAGTGAGTGGGACAGACCCTATGGCTACACCTTC | CAISEWDRPYGYTF
TRBJ1-3 | NA | TRBV7-2 | NA | TGTGCCAGCAGCTTAGTCAGGAGCGGGCAGGGCACTGGAAACACCATATATTTT | CASSLVRSGQGTGNTIYF
TRBJ2-2 | TRBD1 | TRBV2 | NA | TGTGCCAGCAGTGGCTACAGGGGGCGCACCGGGGAGCTGTTTTTT | CASSGYRGRTGELFF
TRBJ1-5 | TRBD1 | TRBV11-1 | NA | TGTGCCAGCAGCTCATCCGGGACAGGGGATCAGCCCCAGCATTTT | CASSSSGTGDQPQHF
TRBJ2-7 | TRBD1 | TRBV19 | NA | TGTGCCAGTAGTGTGCCCGGGACAGGGACCTACGAGCAGTACTTC | CASSVPGTGTYEQYF
TRBJ1-2 | TRBD1 | TRBV10-3 | NA | TGTGCCATCAGGAGGACAGGGGGCCATGGCTACACCTTC | CAIRRTGGHGYTF
TRBJ2-7 | TRBD1 | TRBV5-6 | NA | TGTGCCAGCAGCTCAACAGGGGGCGAGGTAAACGAGCAGTACTTC | CASSSTGGEVNEQYF
TRBJ2-2 | TRBD1 | TRBV7-2 | NA | TGTGCCAGCAGCTCGGACAGGGCCACCGGGGAGCTGTTTTTT | CASSSDRATGELFF
TRBJ2-1 | NA | TRBV28 | NA | TGTGCCAGCAGCCCCGGGGGAGACTACAATGAGCAGTTCTTC | CASSPGGDYNEQFF
TRBJ1-4 | NA | TRBV9 | once | TGTGCCAGCAGCCCTGGAGCAACTAATGAAAAACTGTTTTTT | CASSPGATNEKLFF
TRBJ1-2 | TRBD1 | TRBV6-1 | NA | TGTGCCAGCACCAACAGGGGGCAAGGGTATGGCTACACCTTC | CASTNRGQGYGYTF
TRBJ1-5 | NA | TRBV2 | NA | TGTGCCAGCAGTGACGACAGAAGCAATCAGCCCCAGCATTTT | CASSDDRSNQPQHF
TRBJ2-3 | NA | TRBV5-1 | NA | TGCGCCAGCAGCTTGAGTCGGGGGATTCGCACAGATACGCAGTATTTT | CASSLSRGIRTDTQYF
TRBJ1-2 | NA | TRBV7-2 | NA | TGTGCCAGCAGCCCCGGGGGGGGTAACTATGGCTACACCTTC | CASSPGGGNYGYTF
TRBJ2-7 | TRBD2 | TRBV28 | NA | TGTGCCAGCACCTTAGGCGGGGGATCCTACGAGCAGTACTTC | CASTLGGGSYEQYF
TRBJ1-1 | NA | TRBV2 | NA | TGTGCCAGCAGCGCCGCCCCAACAGGAACTGAAGCTTTCTTT | CASSAAPTGTEAFF